The 3 T cell receptor beta chains below were found in one sample sequenced in a study of blood T cell repertoires in COVID-19. The table came from immunoSEQ multiplex PCR; TCRdb's copy has only in-frame clones and leaves some out. The sample lists fewer than 250,000 clones, over 70% occurring once. Sequenced sample: peripheral blood. The receptors originated from a middle-aged man with active or convalescent COVID-19.

This clone was recorded once. The gene calls are TRBV19 and TRBJ2-2, with TRBD1 identical over 11 bases. Trimming cost V 4 bases and J 6 bases; bases outside gene matches: 4. The CDR3 length is 15 residues. The germline V gene encodes CDR1 LNHDA and CDR2 SQIVND (reference sequence). The CDR3 sequence: CASSRPGQGAGELFF. The DNA of the CDR3 is TGTGCCAGTAGTAGGCCGGGACAGGGGGCCGGGGAGCTGTTTTTT.

The chain is built from TRBV2 and TRBJ1-1; TRBD1 matches 7 bases. This CDR3 contains 14 residues. V lost 7 bases and J lost 6; bases outside the gene matches: 11. Germline assignment: CDR1 SNHLY and CDR2 FYNNEI. This chain's CDR3 is CASTQTRGTAEAFF. The CDR3 bases are TGTGCCAGCACCCAAACTCGGGGGACAGCTGAAGCTTTCTTT.

The sample holds a few counts of this clone. The V and J genes are TRBV7-8 and TRBJ1-1, with a tentative D call TRBD1 (5 bases). Germline V gene data show CDR1 as SGHVS and CDR2 as FQNEAQ. This CDR3 is built from 14 residues. Trimming left V 7 bases short and J 2 bases short, with 14 bases between. The CDR3 DNA sequence: TGTGCCAGCACATTGGGGGGGAGCAACACTGAAGCTTTCTTT. Residues: CASTLGGSNTEAFF.